This TCR beta chain was captured in a study of T cell responses to AZD1222 COVID-19 vaccine. Broader study findings: A mostly white British donor set with more females was recruited, and clonal diversity was possibly underestimated.

Some clones are missing from TCRdb's copy, which holds only in-frame ones; the method was immunoSEQ multiplex PCR. The sample shows over 130,000 clones, around 88% of them seen only once. Concerning this clone itself: Its antigen is unknown.

Germline values: CDR1 SGHTS, CDR2 YDEGEE. V was clipped by 5 bases and J by 9 bases, with 15 bases between them. CDR3 length equals 13 residues. The input for sequencing was peripheral blood, taken on day 0 of AZD1222 vaccination. The V and J genes are TRBV5-8 and TRBJ2-4; D uncertain. This clonotype was sampled from an adult in good health. CDR3 sequence (DNA): TGTGCCAGCAGTGAACCGGGTTTGGGCATTCAGTACTTC. Protein product: CASSEPGLGIQYF.